The next 15 T cell receptor beta chains were all read from a single sample in a study of identical twins. Each CDR3 protein gets one entry after TCRdb re-called the 5' RACE reads with MiXCR. The sample has approximately 350,000 distinct CDR3 sequences, approximately 13% seen once. Separately, the same data were catalogued under a study of yellow fever vaccine responses in identical twins.

Material for sequencing was CD8+ T cells sorted from blood. These receptor sequences come from a woman under 30 in good health.

This clonotype was observed a handful of times. V is TRBV6-1 and J is TRBJ2-7; D ambiguous. V lost 5 bases, J lost 5 bases, and 16 bases lay in between. From germline, CDR1 is MNHNS and CDR2 SASEGT. The CDR3 runs to 14 residues. The CDR3, as DNA: TGTGCCAGCAGTCCCATGGTGGGGTCCCACGAGCAGTACTTC. It specifies CASSPMVGSHEQYF.

In its sample, this clonotype was seen many times. This chain uses TRBV3-1 with TRBJ1-1, with no clear D. The V gene's germline CDR1 is LGHDT and CDR2 YNNKEL (reference sequence). The CDR3 covers 16 residues. V was cut by 0 bases and J by 5 bases, with 16 bases left in between. The CDR3 loop reads CASSQEAGDLGTEAFF. The CDR3 nucleotides read TGTGCCAGCAGCCAAGAGGCGGGAGATCTCGGGACTGAAGCTTTCTTT.

Only a few counts were recorded for this clonotype. V and J are TRBV12-3 or TRBV12-4 and TRBJ1-1; TRBD1 might be the D (6 bases). The CDR3 has 15 residues. Trimming took off 4 bases at V and 1 base at J, with 13 bases between the two ends. Here the CDR3 reads CASSSPPRGNTEAFF. The CDR3 nucleotides are TGTGCCAGCAGTTCCCCCCCCAGGGGGAACACTGAAGCTTTCTTT.

The V and J genes are TRBV10-1 and TRBJ2-5; unclear D gene. Trimming cost V 2 bases and J 3 bases, with 4 bases left between them. This CDR3 region has 12 residues. Per the germline V gene, CDR1 is WNHNN and CDR2 is SYGVQD (reference sequence). DNA for the CDR3: TGCGCCAGCAGTGAGGGGAAAGAGACCCAGTACTTC. Translation: CASSEGKETQYF.

The chain carries TRBV18 and TRBJ2-7; D is perhaps TRBD1 (6 bases). V was pared by 2 bases and J by 0 bases, with 14 bases between. The V gene's germline CDR1 is KGHSH and CDR2 LQKENI. This CDR3 is built from 16 residues. CDR3 coding DNA: TGTGCCAGCTCACCAACCGGGACAAGAAGCTCCTACGAGCAGTACGTC. Translation: CASSPTGTRSSYEQYV.

The V gene is TRBV20-1, the J gene TRBJ2-7; possibly TRBD1 for D (6 bases). The CDR3 extends over 13 amino acids. Germline-derived CDR1 and CDR2 are DFQATT and SNEGSKA (reference sequence). V shed 6 bases and J shed 3 bases, with 15 bases lying between them. For the CDR3, the DNA is TGCAGTGCGCGATGGAACAGGGACTACGAGCAGTACTTC. Translating gives CSARWNRDYEQYF.

This chain connects TRBV2 to TRBJ2-1, with D tentatively TRBD1 (6 bases). V shed 2 bases and J shed 4 bases, with 9 bases lying between them. CDR1 is SNHLY, CDR2 FYNNEI, per germline. The CDR3 totals 14 residues. This CDR3 reads CASSERDIYNEQFF. The CDR3 DNA is TGTGCCAGCAGTGAAAGGGACATATACAATGAGCAGTTCTTC.

This clonotype appeared a few times. This chain links TRBV7-9 with TRBJ2-2; D is undetermined. V shed 5 bases and J shed 5 bases, with 12 bases lying between them. Germline V gene data show CDR1 as SEHNR and CDR2 as FQNEAQ (reference sequence). CDR3 length: 14 amino acids. CDR3 in DNA: TGTGCCAGCAGCCCCCGACAAACTACCGGGGAGCTGTTTTTT. Translation gives CASSPRQTTGELFF.

This clonotype was picked up a small number of times. The chain employs TRBV25-1 and TRBJ2-7; maybe TRBD1 (6 bases). In germline, CDR1 is MGHDK, CDR2 SYGVNS. CDR3 length: 11 amino acids. V lost 10 bases, J lost 5 bases, and 12 bases lay in between. The CDR3 sequence: CATLQGNEQYV. The CDR3 DNA follows: TGTGCCACCCTTCAGGGGAACGAGCAGTACGTC.

This clonotype was detected only a few times. CDR3 bases: TGTGCCAGCAATAAACAGGTGACGAACTCCTACGAGCAGTACTTC. Amino acid sequence: CASNKQVTNSYEQYF. The genes are TRBV6-4 and TRBJ2-7; D perhaps matches TRBD1 (5 bases). The CDR3 covers 15 residues. CDR1 is MRHNA, CDR2 SNTAGT, per germline. The ends were cut back, 7 bases at V and 0 bases at J, with 16 bases in the middle.

This clonotype has only a few counts. The chain links TRBV7-9 to TRBJ2-7, with 7 bases lining up with TRBD2. Germline lookup yields CDR1 SEHNR and CDR2 FQNEAQ (reference sequence). The CDR3 is 12 residues long. J was trimmed by 3 bases and V by 10 bases; bases with no gene match: 6. Here the CDR3 DNA reads TGTGCCACAAGTGGGGGGGACTACGAGCAGTACTTC. This sequence encodes CATSGGDYEQYF.

This clonotype was detected a few times. CDR3 sequence: CASRRTDLYNEQFF. CDR3 sequence (DNA): TGTGCCAGCAGGCGGACAGATCTTTACAATGAGCAGTTCTTC. This rearrangement joins TRBV28 to TRBJ2-1; D perhaps matches TRBD1 (6 bases). Germline values: CDR1 MDHEN, CDR2 SYDVKM. The CDR3 has 14 amino acids. Trimming removed 6 bases from V and 4 bases from J, with 13 bases in between.

There are a few counts of this clonotype. This chain uses TRBV7-9 with TRBJ2-2, with 8 bases identical to TRBD1. This CDR3 spans 14 amino acids. V trimming: 3 bases; J trimming: 5 bases; junction bases outside the gene matches: 2. The germline V gene has CDR1 SEHNR and CDR2 FQNEAQ (reference sequence). The CDR3 protein is CASSFGQGTGELFF. Here the CDR3 DNA reads TGTGCCAGCAGCTTCGGACAGGGTACCGGGGAGCTGTTTTTT.

J is TRBJ1-2 and V is TRBV19; D remains unclear. The V end was cut by 4 bases, the J end by 2 bases, with 29 bases between. There are 20 residues in the CDR3. The germline gives CDR1 LNHDA, CDR2 SQIVND (reference sequence). Here the CDR3 reads CASSTSTGVWTDDLNYGYTF. CDR3 in DNA: TGTGCCAGTAGTACCTCCACCGGGGTCTGGACGGACGATCTCAACTATGGCTACACCTTC. The variable domain in full, completed from reference TRBV19 and TRBJ1-2, reads DGGITQSPKYLFRKEGQNVTLSCEQNLNHDAMYWYRQDPGQGLRLIYYSQIVNDFQKGDIAEGYSVSREKKESFPLTVTSAQKNPTAFYLCASSTSTGVWTDDLNYGYTFGSGTRLTVV.

This chain links TRBV5-5 with TRBJ2-1, with D tentatively TRBD1 (6 bases). The CDR3 extends over 15 amino acids. Trimming took off 1 base at V and 9 bases at J, with 17 bases between the two ends. CDR1 and CDR2 (germline): SGHKS, YYEKEE (reference sequence). In DNA, the CDR3 is TGTGCCAGCAGCTTGTGGGGATCGACAGGACCTGAGCAGTTCTTC. The encoded protein is CASSLWGSTGPEQFF.